The rows below give T cell receptor beta chains drawn from one sample of a study of blood T cell repertoires in COVID-19. Assay: immunoSEQ multiplex PCR; the TCRdb copy retains only in-frame clones and omits some. Among around 300,000 clones listed, about nine tenths were seen once. Sequencing used peripheral blood. The receptor source for this set is a woman younger than 45 with COVID-19, enrolled during active disease. Both conserved end residues are part of each CDR3. The order of the fields is D gene, V gene, J gene, clone size, CDR3 protein, CDR3 DNA. A D gene is named only where the DNA matches it firmly. Some rows mark clone size as missing; the rest say once, few, many or name a class of expanded clone.

>TRBD1|TRBV4-1|TRBJ1-6|once
CASSQVADRVSPLHF
TGCGCCAGCAGCCAAGTAGCGGACAGGGTATCACCCCTCCACTTT
>TRBD1|TRBV6-5|TRBJ2-1|.
CASSSGQDSYNEQFF
TGTGCCAGCAGTTCGGGACAGGACTCCTACAATGAGCAGTTCTTC
>.|TRBV5-5|TRBJ2-2|.
CASSPTPNTGELFF
TGTGCCAGCAGCCCGACACCGAACACCGGGGAGCTGTTTTTT
>TRBD2|TRBV5-4|TRBJ2-7|few
CASSLELATEQYF
TGTGCCAGCAGCTTGGAACTAGCGACCGAGCAGTACTTC
>TRBD1|TRBV29-1|TRBJ2-7|.
CSVSLTGGNEQYF
TGCAGCGTCTCCCTGACAGGGGGCAACGAGCAGTACTTC
>TRBD2|TRBV10-3|TRBJ2-3|.
CAPGGGTPESLCTDTQYF
TGTGCCCCGGGGGGAGGAACACCCGAGTCCCTGTGCACAGATACGCAGTATTTT
>.|TRBV5-1|TRBJ2-1|.
CASSLGTLNRASEFF
TGCGCCAGCAGCTTGGGAACACTCAACAGGGCTTCGGAGTTCTTC
>.|TRBV12-3/TRBV12-4|TRBJ1-1|.
CASSLGRNTEAFF
TGTGCCAGCAGTTTAGGCAGGAACACTGAAGCTTTCTTT
>.|TRBV9|TRBJ2-1|.
CASSVGGPPAGEQFF
TGTGCCAGCAGCGTAGGCGGTCCCCCGGCGGGTGAGCAGTTCTTC
>.|TRBV9|TRBJ1-3|few
CASSVGVSGNTIYF
TGTGCCAGCAGCGTAGGCGTCTCTGGAAACACCATATATTTT
>TRBD1|TRBV6-2/TRBV6-3|TRBJ1-2|.
CASSRTGNHGYTF
TGTGCCAGCAGTCGGACAGGGAACCATGGCTACACCTTC
>.|TRBV30|TRBJ1-5|.
CAWSVLGRVRQPQHF
TGTGCCTGGAGTGTACTGGGGAGGGTGCGTCAGCCCCAGCATTTT
>TRBD1|TRBV30|TRBJ1-4|.
CAWTGGLGGEKLFF
TGTGCCTGGACAGGGGGTTTAGGCGGCGAAAAACTGTTTTTT
>.|TRBV6-4|TRBJ2-1|.
CASSQGPAGYNEQFF
TGTGCCAGCAGTCAGGGCCCAGCGGGCTACAATGAGCAGTTCTTC
>.|TRBV3-1/TRBV3-2|TRBJ2-2|.
CASSPLRNTGELFF
TGTGCCAGCAGCCCCCTTCGGAACACCGGGGAGCTGTTTTTT
>TRBD2|TRBV4-1|TRBJ2-1|.
CASSQDRTSGSHEQFF
TGCGCCAGCAGCCAAGATCGGACTAGCGGGAGCCATGAGCAGTTCTTC
>.|TRBV19|TRBJ2-1|.
CASTFRGRNEQFF
TGTGCCAGTACCTTTCGAGGGCGGAATGAGCAGTTCTTC
>TRBD1|TRBV29-1|TRBJ2-3|.
CSVESTGVRVDTQYF
TGCAGCGTTGAGTCCACAGGGGTCCGGGTAGATACGCAGTATTTT
>TRBD2|TRBV24-1|TRBJ2-1|.
CATSDRLAGANEQFF
TGTGCCACCAGTGATAGACTAGCGGGAGCCAATGAGCAGTTCTTC
>.|TRBV5-1|TRBJ2-2|.
CASSLAGGLNTGELFF
TGCGCCAGCAGCTTGGCCGGGGGGCTGAACACCGGGGAGCTGTTTTTT
>.|TRBV6-1|TRBJ1-1|.
CASSGDPGHMNTEAFF
TGTGCCAGCAGTGGGGACCCGGGACACATGAACACTGAAGCTTTCTTT
>TRBD2|TRBV6-2/TRBV6-3|TRBJ2-1|.
CASSYSRESSYNEQFF
TGTGCCAGCAGTTACTCGCGGGAGAGCTCCTACAATGAGCAGTTCTTC
>TRBD2|TRBV7-2|TRBJ2-5|once
CASSLVGRAAETQYF
TGTGCCAGCAGCTTAGTTGGGAGGGCGGCTGAGACCCAGTACTTC
>.|TRBV7-9|TRBJ2-2|.
CASSPNPPRGTGELFF
TGTGCCAGCAGCCCCAATCCCCCCAGGGGTACCGGGGAGCTGTTTTTT
>.|TRBV3-1/TRBV3-2|TRBJ1-4|.
CASSPGQGLDEKLFF
TGTGCCAGCAGCCCCGGTCAGGGACTCGATGAAAAACTGTTTTTT
>TRBD1|TRBV30|TRBJ2-3|.
CAWSGMGQGALVSYTDTQYF
TGTGCCTGGAGTGGGATGGGACAGGGGGCTTTGGTTTCCTACACAGATACGCAGTATTTT
>TRBD2|TRBV9|TRBJ2-4|.
CASGGLASDIQYF
TGTGCCAGCGGTGGACTAGCTTCGGACATTCAGTACTTC
>TRBD2|TRBV28|TRBJ2-1|.
CASSSKTLAGKGQFF
TGTGCCAGCAGTTCTAAGACATTAGCGGGAAAGGGGCAGTTCTTC
>.|TRBV13|TRBJ1-1|.
CASSLGRVNTEAFF
TGTGCCAGCAGCTTGGGCAGGGTGAACACTGAAGCTTTCTTT
>.|TRBV25-1|TRBJ1-2|few
CASSDWTVYGYTF
TGTGCCAGCAGTGATTGGACAGTCTATGGCTACACCTTC
>.|TRBV7-9|TRBJ2-5|.
CASSLAGVAETQYF
TGTGCCAGCAGCTTAGCGGGAGTTGCGGAGACCCAGTACTTC
>.|TRBV19|TRBJ2-3|.
CASPHGVRFTDTQYF
TGTGCCAGCCCTCACGGGGTTCGTTTCACAGATACGCAGTATTTT
>TRBD1|TRBV24-1|TRBJ2-2|.
CATSDRQGVRTGELFF
TGTGCCACCAGTGACCGACAGGGCGTGAGGACCGGGGAGCTGTTTTTT
>TRBD1|TRBV7-9|TRBJ2-5|.
CASRLTGFGETQYF
TGTGCCAGCAGATTGACAGGGTTTGGAGAGACCCAGTACTTC
>TRBD2|TRBV4-3|TRBJ2-3|.
CASSPAGPTDTQYF
TGCGCCAGCAGCCCAGCGGGGCCCACAGATACGCAGTATTTT
>.|TRBV5-4|TRBJ2-4|once
CASSFDSENIQYF
TGTGCCAGCAGCTTCGACAGCGAAAACATTCAGTACTTC
>TRBD1|TRBV4-1|TRBJ2-7|.
CASSQAAGGGYEQYF
TGCGCCAGCAGCCAAGCGGCAGGGGGTGGGTACGAGCAGTACTTC
>TRBD1|TRBV12-3/TRBV12-4|TRBJ1-1|.
CASRTGGLTEAFF
TGTGCCAGCAGAACAGGGGGCCTCACTGAAGCTTTCTTT